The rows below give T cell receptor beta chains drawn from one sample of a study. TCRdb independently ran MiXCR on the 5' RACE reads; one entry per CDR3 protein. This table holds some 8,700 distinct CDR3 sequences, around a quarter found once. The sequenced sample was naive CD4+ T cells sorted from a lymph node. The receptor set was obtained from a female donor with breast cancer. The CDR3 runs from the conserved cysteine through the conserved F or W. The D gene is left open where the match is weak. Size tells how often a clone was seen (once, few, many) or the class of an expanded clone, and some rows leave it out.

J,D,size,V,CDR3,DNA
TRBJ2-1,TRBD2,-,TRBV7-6,CAGSLTSAANNEQFF,TGTGCCGGCAGCTTAACTAGCGCCGCGAACAATGAGCAGTTCTTC
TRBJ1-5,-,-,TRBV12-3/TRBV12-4,CASGFRGANQPQHF,TGTGCCAGCGGTTTTCGGGGGGCCAATCAGCCCCAGCATTTT
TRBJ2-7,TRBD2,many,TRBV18,CASSPRTSGAYEQYF,TGTGCCAGCTCACCGAGGACTAGCGGGGCCTACGAGCAGTACTTC
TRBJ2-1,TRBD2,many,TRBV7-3,CASSLRSGGSDEQFF,TGTGCCAGCAGCTTAAGGAGCGGGGGCAGCGATGAGCAGTTCTTC
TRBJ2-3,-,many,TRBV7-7,CASSIGGGGAEDTQYF,TGTGCCAGCAGCATCGGGGGAGGGGGGGCCGAAGATACGCAGTATTTT
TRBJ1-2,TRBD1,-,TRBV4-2,CASSHEQGNNYGYTF,TGTGCCAGCAGCCACGAACAGGGGAACAACTATGGCTACACCTTC
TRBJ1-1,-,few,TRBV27,CASSTRGGVNTEAFF,TGTGCCAGCAGTACCCGTGGGGGGGTGAACACTGAAGCTTTCTTT
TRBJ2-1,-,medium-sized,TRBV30,CAWDNPTLRGGGPRNEQFF,TGTGCCTGGGATAACCCGACCCTACGAGGAGGAGGGCCACGCAATGAGCAGTTCTTC
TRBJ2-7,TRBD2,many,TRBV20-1,CSARLLAGAFVSEQYF,TGCAGTGCTAGACTTCTAGCGGGAGCCTTTGTGAGCGAGCAGTACTTC
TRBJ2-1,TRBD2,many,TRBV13,CASTPPGLAGGGGLEQFF,TGTGCCAGCACCCCCCCCGGACTAGCGGGAGGAGGGGGGTTGGAGCAGTTCTTC